Each of the 32 T cell receptor beta chains below was sequenced from the same sample in a study of T-cell reconstitution after alpha-beta-depleted transplantation in children. It was with unique molecular identifiers that the TCRbeta library was prepared. TCRdb processed the PCR reads anew with MiXCR; each CDR3 protein has one entry. The sample records some 350,000 distinct CDR3 sequences, about a tenth being singletons. The specimen was PBMCs from the stem cell graft donor, collected from the stem cell graft. The receptor set was obtained from a human donor who donated a stem cell graft to a child with acute lymphoblastic leukemia.

This clonotype occurred a few times. The chain couples TRBV5-1 to TRBJ2-3, with D perhaps matching TRBD2 (5 bases). Per germline, CDR1 SGHRS and CDR2 YFSETQ. The V and J ends lost 0 bases and 0 bases respectively, with 11 bases between them. The CDR3 is 16 residues long. CDR3 nucleotide sequence: TGCGCCAGCAGCTTGGGAGGGTCAGTAAGCACAGATACGCAGTATTTT. This translates into CASSLGGSVSTDTQYF.

The chain is built from TRBV2 and TRBJ2-5, with D perhaps TRBD2 (6 bases). Looked up from germline, CDR1 is SNHLY and CDR2 is FYNNEI. CDR3 size: 15 residues. Trimming took off 6 bases at V and 4 bases at J, with 18 bases between the two ends. The CDR3 DNA reads TGTGCCAGCAGGAGGGAGGACCTCAGCGGAGAGACCCAGTACTTC. Translating gives CASRREDLSGETQYF.

The chain carries TRBV7-9 and TRBJ2-7; 7 bases line up with TRBD1. Germline CDR1 and CDR2: SEHNR and FQNEAQ (reference sequence). V shed 5 bases and J 4 bases; nucleotides not matched to a gene: 11. This CDR3 is 15 amino acids long. The CDR3 nucleotides are TGTGCCAGCAGCCAAAACCGGGACAGTTATTACGAGCAGTACTTC. Protein product: CASSQNRDSYYEQYF.

This clonotype occurred many times. The chain combines TRBV7-3 with TRBJ2-3, with 7 bases identical to TRBD2. The trim removed 5 bases at V and 1 base at J, leaving 6 bases unmatched. Germline assignment: CDR1 SGHTA and CDR2 FQGTGA. The CDR3 loop spans 15 amino acids. As DNA, the CDR3 is TGTGCCAGCAGCGCCGGTACTAGCGGCACAGATACGCAGTATTTT. This codes for CASSAGTSGTDTQYF.

The sample holds many counts of this clonotype. J is TRBJ2-7 and V is TRBV12-3 or TRBV12-4; TRBD1 is a possible D gene (6 bases). V lost 5 bases, J lost 0 bases, and 11 bases lay in between. This CDR3 spans 14 amino acids. The CDR3: CASSTRTDSYEQYF. The CDR3 nucleotides are TGTGCCAGCAGTACCAGGACAGACTCCTACGAGCAGTACTTC.

This clonotype was counted many times. This sequence joins TRBV12-3 or TRBV12-4 and TRBJ2-7, with 9 nucleotides matching TRBD1. With V trimmed by 5 bases and J by 5 bases, 1 base remained unmatched. This CDR3 contains 12 residues. For the CDR3, the DNA is TGTGCCAGCAGTCGACAGGGGGACGAGCAGTACTTC. Translation gives CASSRQGDEQYF.

This clonotype was detected ten times or more. The chain combines TRBV5-6 with TRBJ2-7, with D unresolved. Trimming took 2 bases from V and 7 from J, leaving 10 bases between them. The CDR3 consists of 12 residues. CDR1 SGHDT and CDR2 YYEEEE come from the germline V gene. The CDR3 loop is CASSLRYAEQYF. CDR3 nucleotides: TGTGCCAGCAGCTTACGATATGCTGAGCAGTACTTC. The full variable domain, rest sourced from reference TRBV5-6 and TRBJ2-7, is DAGVTQSPTHLIKTRGQQVTLRCSPKSGHDTVSWYQQALGQGPQFIFQYYEEEERQRGNFPDRFSGHQFPNYSSELNVNALLLGDSALYLCASSLRYAEQYFGPGTRLTVT.

This clonotype was recorded once. The J gene is TRBJ2-3, the V gene TRBV9; TRBD2 matches 12 bases. Losses at the gene ends were 3 bases for V and 4 bases for J; bases not matched to a gene: 9. The length of the CDR3 is 17 residues. Per germline, CDR1 SGDLS and CDR2 YYNGEE. CDR3 sequence (DNA): TGTGCCAGCAGCGCTACCCCTAGCGGGAGGGGTGCAGATACGCAGTATTTT. The encoded protein is CASSATPSGRGADTQYF.

Worth noting for this clonotype: Because the CDR3 is missing its conserved closing phenylalanine or tryptophan, this is likely a read error. Because the CDR3's place on the DNA is in doubt, the DNA is left out and the CDR3 is given as listed by TCRdb. The rearrangement joins TRBV12-3 or TRBV12-4 to TRBJ2-1; the D segment call TRBD1 is taken from the table without a DNA check. The length of the CDR3 is 11 amino acids, counting both ends. This CDR3 reads CASRSGTLTFL.

There are a few counts of this clonotype. The chain employs TRBV6-2 or TRBV6-3 and TRBJ2-2, with D possibly being TRBD1 (5 bases). Per germline, CDR1 MNHEY and CDR2 SVGEGT. The CDR3 contains 16 residues. Trimming removed 0 bases at V and 4 bases at J, with 12 bases between. In nucleotides, the CDR3 is TGTGCCAGCAGTTACTCTGAAAGGGGTGGCACCGGGGAGCTGTTTTTT. It translates to CASSYSERGGTGELFF.

This clonotype was detected only a few times. The rearrangement links TRBV20-1 to TRBJ2-2; D unresolved. Germline V gives CDR1 DFQATT, CDR2 SNEGSKA (reference sequence). This CDR3 contains 15 residues. V shed 1 base and J shed 1 base, with 10 bases lying between them. CDR3: CSARGHPRNTGELFF. CDR3 coding DNA: TGCAGTGCTAGAGGGCACCCCAGGAACACCGGGGAGCTGTTTTTT.

The J gene is TRBJ2-6, the V gene TRBV20-1, with TRBD1 matching over 7 bases. The CDR3 covers 16 residues. J lost 0 bases, V lost 6 bases, and 8 bases had no gene match. Germline CDR1 and CDR2: DFQATT and SNEGSKA (reference sequence). The CDR3 nucleotides are TGCAGTGCCCGGGGACAGCCCCACTCTGGGGCCAACGTCCTGACTTTC. Its protein is CSARGQPHSGANVLTF.

This clonotype was counted a few times. The rearrangement joins TRBV4-3 to TRBJ2-1, with D perhaps TRBD2 (5 bases). This CDR3 has 15 amino acids. Trimming shortened V by 0 bases and J by 8 bases, and 14 bases separated the two germline ends. Germline V gene data show CDR1 as LGHNA and CDR2 as YSLEER. CDR3 sequence: CASSQDEGISDEQFF. CDR3 coding DNA: TGCGCCAGCAGCCAAGATGAGGGTATCAGCGATGAGCAGTTCTTC.

J is TRBJ2-5 and V is TRBV18; D gene uncertain. Germline V gives CDR1 KGHSH, CDR2 LQKENI. V gave up 4 bases and J gave up 5 bases, with 11 bases separating them. The CDR3 consists of 13 residues. The CDR3 sequence is CASSRGYDETQYF. In DNA form, the CDR3 reads TGTGCCAGCTCACGGGGTTATGACGAGACCCAGTACTTC.

This sequence joins TRBV4-2 and TRBJ2-3, with TRBD1 as a possible D gene (6 bases). Germline V lookup: CDR1 LGHNA, CDR2 YNFKEQ. Between the trimmed V and J ends, which lost 2 bases and 3 bases, there was a span of 21 bases. The CDR3 loop spans 18 amino acids. CDR3 sequence: CASSQRLRGVQGTDTQYF. The CDR3 coding sequence is TGTGCCAGCAGCCAAAGGCTCCGGGGCGTCCAGGGGACAGATACGCAGTATTTT.

This chain links TRBV7-2 with TRBJ2-7, with no clear D. The V end lost 5 bases, the J end lost 4 bases, and 12 bases lay between the germline ends. Germline V gene sequence: CDR1 SGHTA, CDR2 FQGNSA. This CDR3 spans 13 amino acids. The CDR3 nucleotides read TGTGCCAGCAGCCGGACCGCCGGGTACGAGCAGTACTTC. Its translation is CASSRTAGYEQYF.

This clonotype showed up just a few times. The chain employs TRBV7-2 and TRBJ2-3; TRBD2 is a possible D gene (5 bases). In germline, CDR1 is SGHTA, CDR2 FQGNSA. This CDR3 is 15 amino acids long. Deletions cut 5 bases from V and 0 bases from J, with 12 bases between. Here the CDR3 DNA reads TGTGCCAGCAGCCCCCGATGGACTAGCACAGATACGCAGTATTTT. This translates into CASSPRWTSTDTQYF.

This clonotype showed up just a few times. The chain combines TRBV29-1 with TRBJ2-1; 10 positions agree with TRBD2. V shed 1 base, J shed 8 bases, and the junction held 8 bases outside the gene matches. Germline assignment: CDR1 SQVTM and CDR2 ANQGSEA. The CDR3 runs to 15 residues. Here the CDR3 reads CSVEAPGLAWDEQFF. The CDR3 bases are TGCAGCGTTGAAGCCCCGGGACTAGCGTGGGATGAGCAGTTCTTC.

The chain uses TRBV30 and TRBJ2-7; D possibly corresponds to TRBD1 (6 bases). V lost 3 bases and J 1 base, leaving 13 bases between the germline ends. Germline assignment: CDR1 GTSNPN and CDR2 SVGIG (reference sequence). The CDR3 extends over 14 amino acids. CDR3 amino acids: CAWSPRDNSYEQYF. For the CDR3, the DNA is TGTGCCTGGAGCCCCCGGGACAATTCCTACGAGCAGTACTTC. Complete variable domain (other parts from reference TRBV30 and TRBJ2-7): SQTIHQWPATLVQPVGSPLSLECTVEGTSNPNLYWYRQAAGRGLQLLFYSVGIGQISSEVPQNLSASRPQDRQFILSSKKLLLSDSGFYLCAWSPRDNSYEQYFGPGTRLTVT.

This clonotype was seen a handful of times. The chain is built from TRBV5-6 and TRBJ2-3; no firm D call. This CDR3 spans 14 amino acids. CDR1 is SGHDT, CDR2 YYEEEE, per germline. Trimming took off 2 bases at V and 0 bases at J, with 7 bases between the two ends. CDR3 amino acids: CASSLLRSTDTQYF. CDR3 DNA sequence: TGTGCCAGCAGCTTATTGAGGAGCACAGATACGCAGTATTTT.

This clonotype appeared a few times. The chain couples TRBV3-1 to TRBJ2-3; 12 bases match TRBD1. The CDR3 sequence is 16 residues long. The V gene's germline CDR1 is LGHDT and CDR2 YNNKEL (reference sequence). V lost 1 base and J lost 6; bases outside the gene matches: 5. The CDR3 sequence: CASSQGDRGLMDTQYF. The CDR3 DNA sequence: TGTGCCAGCAGCCAAGGGGACAGGGGGCTTATGGATACGCAGTATTTT.

This clonotype was seen a handful of times. This chain connects TRBV29-1 to TRBJ2-3; D gene uncertain. The V gene's germline CDR1 is SQVTM and CDR2 ANQGSEA. V was pared by 7 bases and J by 8 bases, with 13 bases between. There are 11 residues in the CDR3. The CDR3 nucleotides are TGCAGCGCCACGTGGTCGGGTACGCAGTATTTT. Protein product: CSATWSGTQYF.

CDR3 in DNA: TGTGCCAGCAGCCAAGAAGAGCGGGCCCTCAATGAGCAGTTCTTC. Its translation: CASSQEERALNEQFF. The gene calls are TRBV4-2 and TRBJ2-1, with D perhaps TRBD2 (6 bases). Trimming left V 0 bases short and J 6 bases short, with 12 bases between. CDR3 length equals 15 residues. CDR1 is LGHNA and CDR2 is YNFKEQ in the germline V gene.

This clonotype was observed at least ten times. The J gene is TRBJ2-1, the V gene TRBV20-1; either TRBD1 or TRBD2 may supply D (5 bases each). V lost 6 bases and J 0 bases, leaving 15 bases between the germline ends. The CDR3 is 15 amino acids. CDR1 is DFQATT and CDR2 is SNEGSKA in the germline V gene (reference sequence). The CDR3 nucleotides read TGCAGTGCACCTGGACTGGGGCGCTCCTACAATGAGCAGTTCTTC. Amino acid sequence: CSAPGLGRSYNEQFF.

This clonotype occurred a few times. The rearrangement uses TRBV18 and TRBJ1-1; D uncertain. The length of the CDR3 is 13 residues. With 2 bases removed from V and 2 bases from J, the gap between germline ends came to 6 bases. Germline V gene data show CDR1 as KGHSH and CDR2 as LQKENI. Here the CDR3 DNA reads TGTGCCAGCTCACCAACACTTAACACTGAAGCTTTCTTT. Protein product: CASSPTLNTEAFF.

This clonotype was counted a single time. The genes are TRBV6-2 or TRBV6-3 and TRBJ2-3; D gene uncertain. CDR1 and CDR2 from the germline V gene are MNHEY and SVGEGT. This CDR3 is built from 14 residues. Trimming cost V 4 bases and J 5 bases, with 13 bases left between them. CDR3 residues: CASSSKIQRDTQYF. The CDR3 nucleotides read TGTGCCAGCAGTTCCAAAATTCAGAGAGATACGCAGTATTTT.

The V gene is TRBV20-1, the J gene TRBJ2-7; 13 bases are a match to TRBD2. With 5 bases clipped from V and 7 bases from J, the junction kept 14 bases outside the gene matches. Germline-derived CDR1 and CDR2 are DFQATT and SNEGSKA (reference sequence). This CDR3 spans 16 amino acids. CDR3 nucleotide sequence: TGCAGTGCTGAAAATCTACTAGCGGGAGGGCCGAGTGAGCAGTACTTC. The encoded protein is CSAENLLAGGPSEQYF.

This chain links TRBV15 with TRBJ2-5; unclear D gene. This CDR3 has 16 residues. Trimming removed 0 bases from V and 2 bases from J, with 13 bases in between. From germline, CDR1 is LNHNV and CDR2 YYDKDF (reference sequence). CDR3 sequence (DNA): TGTGCCACCAGCAGAGACGACATGGGATGGCAAGAGACCCAGTACTTC. This sequence encodes CATSRDDMGWQETQYF.

This clonotype was recorded many times. The rearrangement links TRBV20-1 to TRBJ2-7; D is possibly TRBD1 or TRBD2 (5 bases each). V lost 5 bases and J lost 3, with 17 bases in between. The CDR3 is 14 residues long. CDR1 DFQATT and CDR2 SNEGSKA come from the germline V gene (reference sequence). DNA for the CDR3: TGCAGTGCTCAGAAACCCGGGACGGACTACGAGCAGTACTTC. Translated, it gives CSAQKPGTDYEQYF.

CDR3 bases: TGTGCCAGCAGCTTACGGGGGGCGTGGGAGACCCAGTACTTC. Its translation is CASSLRGAWETQYF. The rearrangement links TRBV5-6 to TRBJ2-5, with a tentative D call TRBD2 (7 bases). This CDR3 contains 14 residues. Germline CDR1 SGHDT, CDR2 YYEEEE. Deletions cut 2 bases from V and 5 bases from J, with 13 bases between.

The chain couples TRBV6-2 or TRBV6-3 to TRBJ2-3; 9 nucleotides agree with TRBD2. Trimming cost V 2 bases and J 6 bases; bases outside gene matches: 6. CDR1 is MNHEY and CDR2 is SVGEGT in the germline V gene. The CDR3 is 15 residues long. In DNA form, the CDR3 reads TGTGCCAGCAGTTACAATAGCGGGAGAGGGGATACGCAGTATTTT. Protein product: CASSYNSGRGDTQYF.

This clonotype was seen a few times. V usage is TRBV6-5 and J usage is TRBJ1-6, with D unclear. The CDR3 runs 13 residues. Germline V gene lookup returns CDR1 MNHEY and CDR2 SVGAGI. The germline V and J ends were trimmed by 4 bases and 7 bases, with 8 bases remaining between them. The CDR3 nucleotides read TGTGCCAGCAGTTTTCGAGGGAATTCACCCCTCCACTTT. Translated, it gives CASSFRGNSPLHF.